These 18 T cell receptor beta chains were sequenced from one sample in a study of cytomegalovirus exposure and HLA in healthy donors. Primers for the PCR totalled 60 Vbeta and 13 Jbeta. Profiling relied on immunoSEQ multiplex PCR, and the TCRdb table lists in-frame clones only, not all of them. The repertoire includes over 150,000 clones, roughly three quarters of them detected once, and over 3% sits in the top ten. Sample: PBMCs. These receptors originate from a woman between 45 and 60 years old in good health and CMV-seropositive.

In regard to this clone: This same CDR3 is encoded by further DNA sequences in the sample. The chain employs TRBV5-4 and TRBJ2-7; tentative D call: TRBD2 (6 bases). Between the trimmed V and J ends, which lost 3 bases and 0 bases, there was a span of 10 bases. This CDR3 spans 14 amino acids. The germline CDR1 and CDR2 sequences are SGHNT and YYREEE (reference sequence). The CDR3 loop reads CASSYGTGSYEQYF. The CDR3 bases are TGTGCCAGCAGCTACGGGACTGGCTCCTACGAGCAGTACTTC.

The J gene is TRBJ1-2, the V gene TRBV19; D perhaps matches TRBD1 (6 bases). This CDR3 has 11 residues. CDR1 and CDR2 from the germline V gene are LNHDA and SQIVND (reference sequence). V lost 6 bases, J lost 12 bases, and 14 bases lay in between. As DNA, the CDR3 is TGTGCCAGTAGCACAGGGTTAGGCCACACCTTC. It specifies CASSTGLGHTF. The variable domain in full, completed from reference TRBV19 and TRBJ1-2, reads DGGITQSPKYLFRKEGQNVTLSCEQNLNHDAMYWYRQDPGQGLRLIYYSQIVNDFQKGDIAEGYSVSREKKESFPLTVTSAQKNPTAFYLCASSTGLGHTFGSGTRLTVV.

The J gene is TRBJ1-2, the V gene TRBV28; D may be TRBD1 (6 bases). Trimming pared 2 bases from V and 5 bases from J, leaving 12 bases between. There are 14 residues in the CDR3. Germline CDR1 and CDR2: MDHEN and SYDVKM. The DNA for the CDR3 is TGTGCCAGCAGTTTAACGATGAGGGGGTATGGCTACACCTTC. Amino acids: CASSLTMRGYGYTF.

The chain joins TRBV28 to TRBJ2-7, with a weak D call TRBD2 (7 bases). The CDR3 covers 16 residues. The V gene's germline CDR1 is MDHEN and CDR2 SYDVKM. V lost 5 bases and J lost 0, with 17 bases in between. The CDR3 sequence: CASSPHGGQGSYEQYF. Here the CDR3 DNA reads TGTGCCAGCAGTCCCCACGGGGGGCAAGGCTCCTACGAGCAGTACTTC. The full variable domain, rest sourced from reference TRBV28 and TRBJ2-7, is DVKVTQSSRYLVKRTGEKVFLECVQDMDHENMFWYRQDPGLGLRLIYFSYDVKMKEKGDIPEGYSVSREKKERFSLILESASTNQTSMYLCASSPHGGQGSYEQYFGPGTRLTVT.

The rearrangement uses TRBV5-1 and TRBJ2-2, with 10 bases matching TRBD1. The CDR3 length is 16 residues. CDR1 and CDR2 (germline): SGHRS, YFSETQ. The trim removed 0 bases at V and 4 bases at J, leaving 3 bases unmatched. CDR3 amino acids: CASSLAGTGATGELFF. The CDR3 DNA is TGCGCCAGCAGCTTGGCCGGGACAGGGGCCACCGGGGAGCTGTTTTTT. The variable domain in full, with the rest retrieved from reference TRBV5-1 and TRBJ2-2, is KAGVTQTPRYLIKTRGQQVTLSCSPISGHRSVSWYQQTPGQGLQFLFEYFSETQRNKGNFPGRFSGRQFSNSRSEMNVSTLELGDSALYLCASSLAGTGATGELFFGEGSRLTVL.

The CDR3 nucleotides are TGCGCCAGCAGCCAAGGGGGACAGATCTTGAACACTGAAGCTTTCTTT. Translation: CASSQGGQILNTEAFF. V gene TRBV4-3 combines with J gene TRBJ1-1; TRBD1 matches 7 bases. CDR3 size: 16 residues. Germline V gene lookup returns CDR1 LGHNA and CDR2 YSLEER. V shed 1 base, J shed 0 bases, and the junction held 5 bases outside the gene matches.

V gene TRBV7-9 combines with J gene TRBJ2-1; weak D call: TRBD2 (6 bases). Trimming took off 4 bases at V and 4 bases at J, with 14 bases between the two ends. The CDR3 totals 15 residues. CDR1 and CDR2 from the germline V gene are SEHNR and FQNEAQ (reference sequence). Here the CDR3 DNA reads TGTGCCAGCAGCTCGACTAGAGGAGGGTACAATGAGCAGTTCTTC. Its translation: CASSSTRGGYNEQFF.

V is TRBV7-2 and J is TRBJ2-3; maybe TRBD2 (5 bases). Germline CDR1 SGHTA, CDR2 FQGNSA. CDR3 size: 14 residues. V was trimmed by 6 bases and J by 1 base, leaving 11 bases between them. CDR3 coding DNA: TGTGCCAGCAGTCCAGGACTGCGCACAGATACGCAGTATTTT. Amino acids: CASSPGLRTDTQYF.

This clone was seen just once. The chain uses TRBV5-1 and TRBJ2-3, with TRBD2 matching 10 bases. The germline CDR1 and CDR2 sequences are SGHRS and YFSETQ. Unmatched junction bases numbered 6, after V lost 3 bases and J lost 2 bases. The CDR3 length is 16 residues. CDR3 sequence reads: CASSSLAGRFTDTQYF. The CDR3 DNA sequence: TGCGCCAGCAGCTCACTAGCGGGAAGGTTCACAGATACGCAGTATTTT.

This clone was observed a few times. The chain combines TRBV5-4 with TRBJ1-2; 8 bases are shared with TRBD1. The CDR3 covers 15 residues. The V segment lost 4 bases and the J segment 5 bases; nucleotides outside the gene matches: 10. Germline V gene sequence: CDR1 SGHNT, CDR2 YYREEE (reference sequence). CDR3 DNA sequence: TGTGCCAGCAGCCCCGGCGGACAGGGCGTATATGGCTACACCTTC. It is translated as CASSPGGQGVYGYTF.

V and J are TRBV5-4 and TRBJ2-6, with D tentatively TRBD2 (5 bases). The CDR3 has 15 residues. Per the germline V gene, CDR1 is SGHNT and CDR2 is YYREEE (reference sequence). Trimming cost V 6 bases and J 4 bases, with 14 bases left between them. The CDR3 loop is CASTPRVGGANVLTF. In DNA, the CDR3 is TGTGCCAGCACCCCGAGGGTGGGCGGGGCCAACGTCCTGACTTTC.

This clone came up once. This chain connects TRBV5-1 to TRBJ2-2, with a weak D call TRBD2 (5 bases). The CDR3 extends over 16 amino acids. Trimming took 0 bases from V and 0 from J, leaving 9 bases between them. The germline CDR1 and CDR2 sequences are SGHRS and YFSETQ. The CDR3 DNA reads as TGCGCCAGCAGCTTGGAGAGCGGCGCGAACACCGGGGAGCTGTTTTTT. It codes for CASSLESGANTGELFF.

This rearrangement joins TRBV7-2 to TRBJ2-3; D might be TRBD2 (6 bases). The CDR3 length is 16 residues. CDR1 SGHTA and CDR2 FQGNSA come from the germline V gene. Trimming removed 2 bases at V and 2 bases at J, with 14 bases between. CDR3 sequence: CASSLLGGLITDTQYF. The CDR3 coding sequence is TGTGCCAGCAGCTTATTGGGAGGACTAATCACAGATACGCAGTATTTT.

Details on this clone: At one end, the junction sequence differs from germline, possibly due to a read error. The chain couples TRBV7-9 to TRBJ1-5, with D hard to call. This CDR3 region has 16 residues. From germline, CDR1 is SEHNR and CDR2 FQNEAQ (reference sequence). CDR3 in amino acids: CSSSSGVAVENQPQHF. The CDR3 DNA is TGTTCCAGCAGCTCCGGGGTCGCGGTAGAGAATCAGCCCCAGCATTTT.

The rearrangement links TRBV19 to TRBJ1-1; possible D gene TRBD1, 5 bases. V shed 8 bases and J shed 4 bases, with 20 bases lying between them. Germline assignment: CDR1 LNHDA and CDR2 SQIVND (reference sequence). The CDR3 consists of 15 residues. In DNA, the CDR3 is TGTGCCAGTCTCACCACCAGGGAGGGAGGCACTGAAGCTTTCTTT. Its protein product is CASLTTREGGTEAFF. Full variable domain (missing parts from reference TRBV19 and TRBJ1-1): DGGITQSPKYLFRKEGQNVTLSCEQNLNHDAMYWYRQDPGQGLRLIYYSQIVNDFQKGDIAEGYSVSREKKESFPLTVTSAQKNPTAFYLCASLTTREGGTEAFFGQGTRLTVV.

The rearrangement joins TRBV4-3 to TRBJ1-5, with no clear D. The CDR3 has 14 amino acids. Trimming removed 3 bases from V and 5 bases from J, with 11 bases in between. CDR1 and CDR2 (germline): LGHNA, YSLEER. This CDR3 is CASSHDYLDQPQHF. The CDR3 DNA sequence: TGCGCCAGCAGCCACGACTATCTCGATCAGCCCCAGCATTTT.

The V call is TRBV5-1, the J call TRBJ2-3, with 11 bases that match TRBD1. There are 16 residues in the CDR3. In germline, CDR1 is SGHRS, CDR2 YFSETQ. The V and J ends lost 6 bases and 2 bases, in that order; junction bases with no gene match: 8. The CDR3 is CASKERTGGNTDTQYF. CDR3 sequence (DNA): TGCGCCAGCAAGGAGAGGACAGGGGGCAACACAGATACGCAGTATTTT.

This chain uses TRBV9 with TRBJ1-6; the D gene is possibly TRBD1 (5 bases). Deletions cut 3 bases from V and 7 bases from J, with 11 bases between. The CDR3 has 14 residues. Germline V lookup: CDR1 SGDLS, CDR2 YYNGEE. The CDR3 DNA reads TGTGCCAGCAGCGCCTACTCAGGGAATTCACCCCTCCACTTT. Translation gives CASSAYSGNSPLHF.